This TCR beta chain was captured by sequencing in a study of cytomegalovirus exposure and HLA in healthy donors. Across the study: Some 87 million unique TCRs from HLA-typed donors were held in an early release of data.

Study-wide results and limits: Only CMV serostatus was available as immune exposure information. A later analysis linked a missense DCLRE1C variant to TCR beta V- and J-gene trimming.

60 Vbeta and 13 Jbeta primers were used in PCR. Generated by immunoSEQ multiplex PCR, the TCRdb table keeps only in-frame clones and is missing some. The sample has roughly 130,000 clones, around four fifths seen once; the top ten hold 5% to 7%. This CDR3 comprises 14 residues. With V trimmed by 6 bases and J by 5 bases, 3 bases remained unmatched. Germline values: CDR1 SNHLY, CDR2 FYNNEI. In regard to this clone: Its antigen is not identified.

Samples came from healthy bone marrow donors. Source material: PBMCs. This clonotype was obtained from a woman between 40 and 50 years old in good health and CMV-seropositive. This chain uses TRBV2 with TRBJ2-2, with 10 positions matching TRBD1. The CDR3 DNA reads TGTGCCAGCAGCCGGGACAGGGGAACCGGGGAGCTGTTTTTT. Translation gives CASSRDRGTGELFF.